The TCR beta chain under discussion was sequenced for a study of radiation and T cells in renal cell carcinoma. Overall study results and limits: In blood, top tumor clones expanded by 2 weeks, shrinking by 4. Without pretreatment biopsies, baseline tumor clonotype presence was undetermined.

As for this clone: The target antigen is unknown.

The germline V gene has CDR1 SGHVS and CDR2 FQNEAQ. The V end was cut by 2 bases, the J end by 6 bases, with 11 bases between. There are 14 residues in the CDR3. Time point given: blood 4 weeks post-SBRT, at nephrectomy. Stated treatment: 15 Gy SBRT to primary tumor, nephrectomy 4 weeks later. Nephrectomy followed 15 Gy stereotactic body radiation by 4 weeks. Serial blood draws occurred at baseline and 2 and 4 weeks post-SBRT. Profiled with immunoSEQ multiplex PCR; TCRdb holds only in-frame clones, not every one. In the table there are about 78,000 clones, around 89% of which are singletons. This TCR was sampled from a woman in her sixties or seventies with renal cell carcinoma. Sequencing used blood, obtained from a patient whose treatment included radiotherapy and nephrectomy. The chain couples TRBV7-8 to TRBJ1-5; D is unresolved. CDR3: CASSLYQVGQPQHF. The CDR3, as DNA: TGTGCCAGCAGCTTATATCAAGTGGGTCAGCCCCAGCATTTT.